These T cell receptor beta chains were read from a single sample in a study of OX40 agonist ivuxolimab in advanced cancers. The protocol was immunoSEQ multiplex PCR, while the TCRdb copy is restricted to in-frame clones and leaves out a portion. This sample yields tens of thousands of clones, of which 84% are seen a single time; approximately 8% belongs to the top ten. Sequencing used CD4+ or CD8+ T cells sorted from blood, obtained in a trial of the OX40 agonist ivuxolimab. These TCRs come from an adult with an advanced solid tumor such as melanoma, head and neck, liver or kidney cancer. CDR3s leave out the opening cysteine and the closing phenylalanine or tryptophan. Fields, in order: clone size, J gene, V gene, CDR3 protein. The size of a clone is reported for some rows only, either as once, few or many, or as a class for expanded clones.

clone size: NA; J gene: TRBJ2-7; V gene: TRBV27; CDR3 protein: ASSLNPDRYEQY
clone size: once; J gene: TRBJ2-3; V gene: TRBV10-3; CDR3 protein: AISPRLAGGNTDTQY
clone size: NA; J gene: TRBJ2-7; V gene: TRBV5-6; CDR3 protein: ASSVGTGPSYEQY
clone size: once; J gene: TRBJ2-1; V gene: TRBV4-2; CDR3 protein: ASTQQRELLSYNEQF
clone size: once; J gene: TRBJ1-2; V gene: TRBV30; CDR3 protein: AWKDTNYGYT
clone size: NA; J gene: TRBJ2-2; V gene: TRBV15; CDR3 protein: ATSRDRAGAGELF
clone size: NA; J gene: TRBJ2-3; V gene: TRBV7-9; CDR3 protein: ASSWQGRSASTDTQY
clone size: NA; J gene: TRBJ2-1; V gene: TRBV19; CDR3 protein: ATKDRGHNEQF
clone size: NA; J gene: TRBJ2-2; V gene: TRBV7-7; CDR3 protein: ASSLQTNTGELF
clone size: NA; J gene: TRBJ2-5; V gene: TRBV5-1; CDR3 protein: ATEANIGTGKETQY
clone size: NA; J gene: TRBJ2-1; V gene: TRBV18; CDR3 protein: AGSPTSGGRGTSYNEQF
clone size: NA; J gene: TRBJ1-1; V gene: TRBV21-1; CDR3 protein: ASITTRGRNTEAF
clone size: once; J gene: TRBJ2-3; V gene: TRBV10-3; CDR3 protein: ATGLAGDTDTQY
clone size: NA; J gene: TRBJ1-1; V gene: TRBV6-5; CDR3 protein: ASSYSAGIPNTEAF
clone size: NA; J gene: TRBJ1-1; V gene: TRBV5-6; CDR3 protein: ASSLGDRNTEAF
clone size: NA; J gene: TRBJ1-2; V gene: TRBV2; CDR3 protein: ASSEAGPYGYT
clone size: NA; J gene: TRBJ2-1; V gene: TRBV11-1; CDR3 protein: ASSSSQGASSYNEQF
clone size: NA; J gene: TRBJ2-7; V gene: TRBV10-2; CDR3 protein: ASSESSGSSYEQY
clone size: NA; J gene: TRBJ2-3; V gene: TRBV21-1; CDR3 protein: ASSFRGPAVHTQY
clone size: NA; J gene: NA; V gene: TRBV28; CDR3 protein: ASSLSFSGTYEQY
clone size: NA; J gene: TRBJ2-1; V gene: TRBV27; CDR3 protein: ASSLGHNEQF
clone size: NA; J gene: TRBJ1-3; V gene: TRBV18; CDR3 protein: ASSPGSVSGNTIY
clone size: NA; J gene: TRBJ2-2; V gene: TRBV15; CDR3 protein: ATSKYRENTGELF
clone size: once; J gene: TRBJ2-5; V gene: TRBV18; CDR3 protein: ASSSTVGKETQY
clone size: NA; J gene: TRBJ2-4; V gene: TRBV2; CDR3 protein: ASSEEVAKNIQY
clone size: NA; J gene: TRBJ2-7; V gene: TRBV10-3; CDR3 protein: AISGSRRQAGEQY
clone size: NA; J gene: TRBJ2-7; V gene: TRBV6-5; CDR3 protein: ASRNSGDRYYEQY
clone size: once; J gene: TRBJ1-1; V gene: TRBV7-2; CDR3 protein: ASSLEATSTEAF
clone size: NA; J gene: TRBJ2-7; V gene: TRBV9; CDR3 protein: ASSPGTGSSYEQY
clone size: NA; J gene: TRBJ2-7; V gene: TRBV29-1; CDR3 protein: SVGGQGAHEQY